The entry below gives a single T cell receptor beta chain sequence along with its context. Germline V gives CDR1 LNHDA, CDR2 SQIVND (reference sequence). The V and J ends lost 5 bases and 5 bases respectively, with 8 bases between them. The CDR3 is 12 residues long. The repertoire was sequenced with immunoSEQ multiplex PCR; TCRdb's copy has only in-frame clones and lacks some. The top ten hold approximately 4.1% of the sample, which has approximately 94,000 clones, around nine tenths seen once. The data were obtained in a study of blood T cell repertoires in COVID-19. The specimen sequenced was peripheral blood. The chain couples TRBV19 to TRBJ2-3, with D perhaps matching TRBD1 (5 bases). This TCR was sampled from a woman aged 45-60 years in a cohort sampled during active COVID-19. The CDR3 spells CASSPQGDTQYF. In nucleotides, the CDR3 is TGTGCCAGTAGTCCGCAGGGAGATACGCAGTATTTT. Full variable domain (rest looked up from reference TRBV19 and TRBJ2-3): DGGITQSPKYLFRKEGQNVTLSCEQNLNHDAMYWYRQDPGQGLRLIYYSQIVNDFQKGDIAEGYSVSREKKESFPLTVTSAQKNPTAFYLCASSPQGDTQYFGPGTRLTVL.